This T cell receptor (beta chain) derives from a study of cytomegalovirus exposure and HLA in healthy donors. This clone was found once. The antigen remains unidentified. The protocol was immunoSEQ multiplex PCR, while the TCRdb copy is restricted to in-frame clones and leaves out a portion. The sample records around 160,000 clones, about 89% being singletons. Trimming removed 4 bases from V and 2 bases from J, with 12 bases in between. Germline V lookup: CDR1 MGHDK, CDR2 SYGVNS. This CDR3 region has 14 residues. Findings and limits, study-wide: The classifier was said to identify cytomegalovirus status with high specificity and sensitivity. Among TCR beta chains, those listed as cytomegalovirus-associated numbered more than 150. The authors confirmed in vitro that three CMV-associated chains were specific for CMV antigens.

The sample was PBMCs. V gene TRBV25-1 combines with J gene TRBJ2-7; D possibly corresponds to TRBD1 (7 bases). This sequence originates from a young woman in good health and CMV-seropositive. The CDR3 nucleotides are TGTGCCAGCAGTGGCGGGACAGTCCCCTACGAGCAGTACTTC. Its translation is CASSGGTVPYEQYF.